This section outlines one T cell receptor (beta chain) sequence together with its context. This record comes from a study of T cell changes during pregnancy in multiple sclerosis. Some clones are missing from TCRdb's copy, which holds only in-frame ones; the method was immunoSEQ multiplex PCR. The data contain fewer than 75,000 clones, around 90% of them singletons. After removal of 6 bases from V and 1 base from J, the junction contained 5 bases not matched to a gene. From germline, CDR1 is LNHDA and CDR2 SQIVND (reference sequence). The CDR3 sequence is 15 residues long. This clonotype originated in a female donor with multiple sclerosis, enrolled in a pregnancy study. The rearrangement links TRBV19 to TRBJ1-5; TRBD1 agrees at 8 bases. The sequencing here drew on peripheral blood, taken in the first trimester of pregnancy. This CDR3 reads CASSQGAESNQPQHF. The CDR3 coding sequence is TGTGCCAGTAGCCAGGGGGCAGAGAGCAATCAGCCCCAGCATTTT. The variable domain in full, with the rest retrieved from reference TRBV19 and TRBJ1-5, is DGGITQSPKYLFRKEGQNVTLSCEQNLNHDAMYWYRQDPGQGLRLIYYSQIVNDFQKGDIAEGYSVSREKKESFPLTVTSAQKNPTAFYLCASSQGAESNQPQHFGDGTRLSIL.